This is a list of T cell receptor beta chains from one sample in a study of cytomegalovirus exposure and HLA in healthy donors. TCRdb's table, derived via immunoSEQ multiplex PCR, lists solely in-frame clones and lacks some. The sample data list 80,000 to 95,000 clones. The sample comprised PBMCs. The receptors stem from a woman in her thirties in good health and CMV-seronegative. Each CDR3 is given with its conserved first and last residue. Each record gives: D gene, V gene, J gene, CDR3 protein, CDR3 DNA. The D gene is left open where the match is weak.

-	TRBV28	TRBJ1-1	CASSFPGRGTEAFF	TGTGCCAGCAGTTTTCCCGGGAGGGGTACTGAAGCTTTCTTT
TRBD1	TRBV6-1	TRBJ1-5	CASSEANRGYQPQHF	TGTGCCAGCAGTGAAGCTAACAGGGGCTATCAGCCCCAGCATTTT
-	TRBV30	TRBJ2-3	CAWNLVGTDTQYF	TGTGCCTGGAATCTAGTAGGCACAGATACGCAGTATTTT
-	TRBV11-3	TRBJ2-7	CASSLSGQPYEQYF	TGTGCCAGCAGCTTATCAGGACAGCCCTACGAGCAGTACTTC
TRBD2	TRBV7-9	TRBJ2-7	CASSSLLAAYEQYF	TGTGCCAGCAGCTCGTTGCTAGCGGCCTACGAGCAGTACTTC
TRBD1	TRBV5-4	TRBJ1-2	CASSSGQGAWGYTF	TGTGCCAGCAGCTCTGGACAGGGGGCTTGGGGCTACACCTTC
TRBD2	TRBV27	TRBJ2-7	CASSPLAGASYEQYF	TGTGCCAGCAGTCCCCTAGCGGGGGCCTCCTACGAGCAGTACTTC
-	TRBV5-1	TRBJ2-2	CASAAGGGRYTGELFF	TGCGCCAGCGCAGCAGGGGGCGGGAGATACACCGGGGAGCTGTTTTTT
-	TRBV7-9	TRBJ2-7	CASSQGAEQYF	TGTGCCAGCAGCCAAGGGGCAGAGCAGTACTTC
-	TRBV6-1	TRBJ1-5	CASSPKRQNNQPQHF	TGTGCCAGCAGCCCTAAGCGGCAGAACAATCAGCCCCAGCATTTT
TRBD1	TRBV11-2	TRBJ2-1	CASSLDSDRGRNEQFF	TGTGCCAGCAGCTTAGATTCGGACAGGGGAAGAAATGAGCAGTTCTTC
TRBD1	TRBV10-2	TRBJ2-1	CASSELQGWNEQFF	TGCGCCAGCAGTGAATTACAGGGGTGGAATGAGCAGTTCTTC
TRBD1	TRBV5-1	TRBJ2-7	CASSLTGENYEQYF	TGCGCCAGCAGCTTGACAGGGGAGAACTACGAGCAGTACTTC